This passage covers 21 T cell receptor beta chains from one sample sequenced in a study of vaccination effects on CD4 cells after COVID-19. In the ViraFEST assay, antigen-specific CD4+ clonotypes were identified by expansion after peptide-pool stimulation. Culture proceeded for about ten days, and CD4+ T cells were then isolated. This table comes from immunoSEQ multiplex PCR, and its TCRdb copy is limited to in-frame clones, with some not included. The sample consists of about 19,000 clones, about two thirds of them appearing once. These receptors' antigens are unknown. Sequenced material: CD4+ T cells from PBMCs cultured with HCoV-229E spike peptides, taken before COVID-19 vaccination. Receptors originate from a human donor who received a COVID-19 vaccine.

The rearrangement uses TRBV5-1 and TRBJ1-2; TRBD1 matches at 11 bases. The CDR3 loop spans 14 amino acids. The germline gives CDR1 SGHRS, CDR2 YFSETQ. V dropped 4 bases and J dropped 4; count of bases not matched to a gene: 3. CDR3 loop: CASSDGTGGYGYTF. CDR3 nucleotide sequence: TGCGCCAGCAGCGACGGGACAGGGGGCTATGGCTACACCTTC.

This rearrangement joins TRBV19 to TRBJ2-6; unclear D gene. V lost 4 bases to trimming and J lost 0 bases, with 13 bases between them. The CDR3 is 17 amino acids. Germline values: CDR1 LNHDA, CDR2 SQIVND (reference sequence). The CDR3: CASSRGRAYSGANVLTF. DNA of the CDR3: TGTGCCAGTAGTAGGGGTAGGGCGTACTCTGGGGCCAACGTCCTGACTTTC.

This clone was detected only a few times. The chain employs TRBV19 and TRBJ1-3, with D unclear. Looked up from germline, CDR1 is LNHDA and CDR2 is SQIVND (reference sequence). Trimming left V 3 bases short and J 0 bases short, with 15 bases between. This CDR3 spans 17 amino acids. The CDR3 spells CASSISNAFDSGNTIYF. CDR3 DNA: TGTGCCAGTAGTATCTCAAATGCGTTTGACTCTGGAAACACCATATATTTT.

The gene calls are TRBV3-1 (or the pseudogene TRBV3-2) and TRBJ2-2, with 10 bases identical to TRBD2. Germline values: CDR1 LGHDT, CDR2 YNNKEL (reference sequence). This CDR3 spans 18 amino acids. V lost 2 bases to trimming and J lost 8 bases; unmatched junction nucleotides: 14. CDR3 DNA: TGTGCCAGCAGCCAACTCTTTAGCGGGAGGAACTCGGGTGGGGAGCTGTTTTTT. Its protein is CASSQLFSGRNSGGELFF.

The genes are TRBV3-1 (or the pseudogene TRBV3-2) and TRBJ2-5; tentatively, D is TRBD2 (6 bases). Looked up from germline, CDR1 is LGHDT and CDR2 is YNNKEL (reference sequence). CDR3 length: 15 residues. Trimming stripped 0 bases from V and 6 bases from J, with 14 bases between. The chain's CDR3 is CASSQDWGLAKTQYF. The CDR3 DNA sequence: TGTGCCAGCAGCCAAGATTGGGGACTGGCGAAGACCCAGTACTTC.

The chain combines TRBV19 with TRBJ2-1; 11 nucleotides align to TRBD1. The CDR3 spans 14 residues. V lost 4 bases, J lost 9 bases, and 5 bases stayed unmatched. Per germline, CDR1 LNHDA and CDR2 SQIVND (reference sequence). CDR3 residues: CASSTRTGGSEQFF. CDR3 coding DNA: TGTGCCAGTAGTACCAGGACAGGGGGCAGTGAGCAGTTCTTC.

A few counts support this clone. The rearrangement joins TRBV6-4 to TRBJ2-1; TRBD1 aligns across 8 bases. With V trimmed by 6 bases and J by 8 bases, 9 bases remained unmatched. The CDR3 runs 14 residues. The V gene's germline CDR1 is MRHNA and CDR2 SNTAGT. This chain's CDR3 is CASSAGTGIDEQFF. The CDR3 nucleotides read TGTGCCAGCAGCGCCGGGACAGGAATCGATGAGCAGTTCTTC.

The J gene is TRBJ1-1, the V gene TRBV9, with D perhaps TRBD1 (5 bases). The germline gives CDR1 SGDLS, CDR2 YYNGEE. The CDR3 loop spans 16 amino acids. V dropped 5 bases and J dropped 4 bases, with 21 bases sitting between them. This chain's CDR3 is CASSWGEGRMSTEAFF. CDR3 sequence (DNA): TGTGCCAGCAGTTGGGGGGAGGGCAGAATGAGCACTGAAGCTTTCTTT.

The V call is TRBV10-3, the J call TRBJ1-1; tentatively, D is TRBD1 (5 bases). The CDR3 totals 14 residues. Trimming stripped 6 bases from V and 4 bases from J, with 15 bases between. CDR1 ENHRY and CDR2 SYGVKD come from the germline V gene. As DNA, the CDR3 is TGTGCCATCAGGGGCGATCGGGGGACCACTGAAGCTTTCTTT. This gives the protein CAIRGDRGTTEAFF.

This clone was seen only a few times. The chain joins TRBV11-2 to TRBJ1-1; no reliable D call. The V end lost 5 bases, the J end lost 2 bases, and 9 bases lay between the germline ends. Germline loops: CDR1 SGHAT, CDR2 FQNNGV. The CDR3 runs to 13 residues. The CDR3 DNA is TGTGCCAGCAGCCCGGCAGCCAACACTGAAGCTTTCTTT. This gives the protein CASSPAANTEAFF.

The chain joins TRBV29-1 to TRBJ2-1, with TRBD2 as a possible D gene (5 bases). The germline CDR1 and CDR2 sequences are SQVTM and ANQGSEA. Trimming left V 0 bases short and J 11 bases short, with 11 bases between. This CDR3 spans 12 amino acids. The chain's CDR3 is CSVEELGKKQFF. The CDR3 region has the DNA TGCAGCGTTGAAGAACTAGGTAAAAAGCAGTTCTTC.

The chain is built from TRBV11-3 and TRBJ2-1; D perhaps matches TRBD2 (7 bases). With 0 bases removed from V and 11 bases from J, the gap between germline ends came to 17 bases. The CDR3 is 15 amino acids. Germline-derived CDR1 and CDR2 are SGHNT and YENEEA. The CDR3 DNA reads TGTGCCAGCAGCTTAGATTTCGGGGGGCAGGTCAAGCAGTTCTTC. Translation: CASSLDFGGQVKQFF.

This clone was detected a few times. The chain is built from TRBV5-5 and TRBJ1-4; D unresolved. Germline CDR1 is SGHKS and CDR2 is YYEKEE (reference sequence). CDR3 length: 15 amino acids. Trimming removed 5 bases from V and 6 bases from J, with 17 bases in between. CDR3 region: CASRKGGGSDEKLFF. DNA for the CDR3: TGTGCCAGCAGGAAAGGAGGCGGGTCGGATGAAAAACTGTTTTTT.

This clone was observed a single time. This chain uses TRBV28 with TRBJ2-1, with D perhaps matching TRBD2 (7 bases). CDR1 MDHEN and CDR2 SYDVKM come from the germline V gene. Between the trimmed V and J ends, which lost 3 bases and 10 bases, there was a span of 16 bases. The CDR3 runs 14 residues. Written as DNA, the CDR3 is TGTGCCAGCAGTTTTTCCGACAGGCGGGGGGAGCAGTTCTTC. This codes for CASSFSDRRGEQFF.

The chain employs TRBV6-5 and TRBJ1-5; a possible D gene is TRBD1 (6 bases). V gave up 0 bases and J gave up 3 bases, with 9 bases separating them. The germline V gene has CDR1 MNHEY and CDR2 SVGAGI. The CDR3 length is 15 residues. CDR3 region: CASSYSTGNNQPQHF. Here the CDR3 DNA reads TGTGCCAGCAGTTACTCTACAGGGAACAATCAGCCCCAGCATTTT.

This sequence joins TRBV13 and TRBJ2-3, with D tentatively TRBD1 (5 bases). Germline CDR1 and CDR2: PRHDT and FYEKMQ (reference sequence). The CDR3 length is 13 residues. The V end lost 0 bases, the J end lost 11 bases, and 12 bases lay between the germline ends. The CDR3 DNA follows: TGTGCCAGCAGCTTAGGAGGGGCGACGTTGCAGTATTTT. It codes for CASSLGGATLQYF.

This chain links TRBV7-2 with TRBJ1-3; tentatively, D is TRBD1 (5 bases). V gave up 7 bases and J gave up 4 bases, with 20 bases separating them. Germline CDR1 is SGHTA and CDR2 is FQGNSA. The CDR3 runs to 16 residues. CDR3 residues: CASIVIRGGYGNTIYF. The CDR3 DNA sequence: TGTGCCAGCATCGTTATCCGGGGCGGGTACGGAAACACCATATATTTT.

The CDR3 here is CASSPGPSWDTQYF. CDR3 nucleotide sequence: TGTGCCAGCTCACCAGGCCCCTCTTGGGATACGCAGTATTTT. The V call is TRBV18, the J call TRBJ2-3; D gene uncertain. Germline CDR1 KGHSH, CDR2 LQKENI. There are 14 residues in the CDR3. V was shortened by 2 bases and J by 6 bases, with 12 bases between the two germline ends.

V is TRBV30 and J is TRBJ1-5, with D possibly TRBD1 on 6 matching bases. In germline, CDR1 is GTSNPN, CDR2 SVGIG (reference sequence). The CDR3 covers 13 residues. Between the trimmed V and J ends, which lost 0 bases and 6 bases, there was a span of 9 bases. CDR3 residues: CAWSVQGGQPQHF. The CDR3 nucleotides are TGTGCCTGGAGTGTACAGGGAGGTCAGCCCCAGCATTTT. Using reference TRBV30 and TRBJ1-5 for the parts outside the CDR3, the full variable domain is SQTIHQWPATLVQPVGSPLSLECTVEGTSNPNLYWYRQAAGRGLQLLFYSVGIGQISSEVPQNLSASRPQDRQFILSSKKLLLSDSGFYLCAWSVQGGQPQHFGDGTRLSIL.

This chain joins TRBV5-4 and TRBJ2-7; 7 bases fit TRBD2. Germline trimming cut 4 bases from V and 0 bases from J; bases unmatched to any gene: 7. The CDR3 loop spans 15 amino acids. From germline, CDR1 is SGHNT and CDR2 YYREEE (reference sequence). CDR3 nucleotide sequence: TGTGCCAGCAGCACTACTAGCGCCAACTCCTACGAGCAGTACTTC. Its protein is CASSTTSANSYEQYF.

The chain uses TRBV5-4 and TRBJ1-1, with 7 bases matching TRBD1. Germline CDR1 is SGHNT and CDR2 is YYREEE (reference sequence). The junction had 1 base not matched to a gene; V was cut back by 4 bases and J by 1 base. This CDR3 is built from 13 residues. The DNA of the CDR3 is TGTGCCAGCAGCGGGGACAGGAACACTGAAGCTTTCTTT. Protein sequence: CASSGDRNTEAFF.